This TCR beta chain was found in a study of blood T cell repertoires in COVID-19. Study-level information: Donors in the United States, Italy and Spain gave samples during acute or convalescent COVID-19. T cells, B-cell-depleted T cells, or PBMCs provided the cDNA or gDNA that served as material.

The CDR3 extends over 14 amino acids. V shed 0 bases and J shed 5 bases, with 11 bases lying between them. Germline CDR1 is SGHRS and CDR2 is YFSETQ. In the source study's methods: Amplification with reference gene primers provided the estimates of nucleated cell counts. Assay: immunoSEQ multiplex PCR; the TCRdb copy retains only in-frame clones and omits some. V, J and clone size are those of that table, while D and trimming were read from the DNA. Of approximately 260,000 clones detected, roughly 90% appear once; the ten largest clones hold approximately 7.5%. The chain carries TRBV5-1 and TRBJ1-1; perhaps TRBD1 as D (6 bases). The sample comprised peripheral blood. This clonotype was sampled from a man aged 55 to 69 who had recovered from COVID-19. Written as DNA, the CDR3 is TGCGCCAGCAGCTTGGCCTTAGGGGGTACTGAAGCTTTCTTT. Translating gives CASSLALGGTEAFF.